The clone carrying this TCR beta chain was counted only a few times. This entry comes from a study of T cells in Graves' hyperthyroidism and ophthalmopathy. The CDR3 runs 14 residues. Germline V gene data show CDR1 as SGHAT and CDR2 as FQNNGV. The V end lost 5 bases, the J end lost 2 bases, and 10 bases lay between the germline ends. From RNA transcripts, TCR beta CDR3 regions were amplified. First-round RT-PCR with HTBI primers amplified the TCR CDR3 region. TCRdb reprocessed the multiplex PCR reads with MiXCR, giving one entry per CDR3 protein. The sample includes under 400,000 distinct CDR3 sequences, 21% of them seen just once.

Source material: blood. The chain links TRBV11-2 to TRBJ1-3; maybe TRBD1 (5 bases). The source of this sequence is a woman between 50 and 59 years old with Graves' hyperthyroidism. The CDR3 region has the DNA TGTGCCAGCAGCCCTTCGACAGCTGGAAACACCATATATTTT. The encoded protein is CASSPSTAGNTIYF.